There are a few counts of the clone carrying this TCR beta chain. The entry originates in a study of blood T cell repertoires in COVID-19. At the level of the study: Both acute and convalescent COVID-19 samples were obtained from the United States, Italy and Spain. Sample material is recorded as cDNA or gDNA derived from T cells, B-cell-depleted T cells, or PBMCs.

In the original analysis: Amplification of reference gene primers provided the estimated nucleated cell counts. Produced via immunoSEQ multiplex PCR; TCRdb's table is partial and in-frame only. V and J calls and clone size are given by that table; D and trimming were obtained from the DNA. Of about 200,000 clones listed, approximately 85% are singletons. V lost 3 bases, J lost 4 bases, and 5 bases lay in between. The CDR3 sequence is 11 residues long. Looked up from germline, CDR1 is DFQATT and CDR2 is SNEGSKA (reference sequence). Sequenced input: peripheral blood. J is TRBJ2-3 and V is TRBV20-1, with D unclear. The TCR comes from a woman over 75 with acute or convalescent COVID-19. This chain's CDR3 is CSASFADTQYF. CDR3 coding DNA: TGCAGTGCTAGCTTCGCAGATACGCAGTATTTT.